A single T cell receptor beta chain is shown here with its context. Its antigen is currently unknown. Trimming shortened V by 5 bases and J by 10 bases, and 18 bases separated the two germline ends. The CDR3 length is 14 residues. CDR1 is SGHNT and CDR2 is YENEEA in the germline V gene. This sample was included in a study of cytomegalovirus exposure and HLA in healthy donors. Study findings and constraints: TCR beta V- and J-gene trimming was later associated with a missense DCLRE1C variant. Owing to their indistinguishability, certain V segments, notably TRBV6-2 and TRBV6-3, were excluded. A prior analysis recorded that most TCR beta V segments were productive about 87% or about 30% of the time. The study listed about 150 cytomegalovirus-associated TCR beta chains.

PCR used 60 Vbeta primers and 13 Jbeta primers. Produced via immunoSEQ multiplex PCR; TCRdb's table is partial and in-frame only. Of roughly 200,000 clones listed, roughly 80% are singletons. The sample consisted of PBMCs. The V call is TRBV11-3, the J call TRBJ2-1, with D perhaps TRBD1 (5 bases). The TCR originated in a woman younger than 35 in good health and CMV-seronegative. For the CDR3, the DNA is TGTGCCAGCAGCCCGGACACCCGCCTAGGGGAGCAGTTCTTC. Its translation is CASSPDTRLGEQFF.